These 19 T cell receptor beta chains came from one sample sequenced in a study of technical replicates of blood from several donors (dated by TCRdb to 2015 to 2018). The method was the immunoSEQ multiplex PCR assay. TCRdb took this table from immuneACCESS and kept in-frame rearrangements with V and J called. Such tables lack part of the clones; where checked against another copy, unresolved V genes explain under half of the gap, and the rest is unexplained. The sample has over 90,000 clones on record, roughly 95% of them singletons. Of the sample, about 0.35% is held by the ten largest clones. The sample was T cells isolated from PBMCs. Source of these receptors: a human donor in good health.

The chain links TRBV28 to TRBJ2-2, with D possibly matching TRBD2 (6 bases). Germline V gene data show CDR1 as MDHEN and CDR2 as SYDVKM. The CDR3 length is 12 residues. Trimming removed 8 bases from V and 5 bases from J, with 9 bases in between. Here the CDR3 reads CASWEATGELFF. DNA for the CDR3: TGTGCCAGCTGGGAGGCTACCGGGGAGCTGTTTTTT. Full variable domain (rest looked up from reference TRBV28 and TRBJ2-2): DVKVTQSSRYLVKRTGEKVFLECVQDMDHENMFWYRQDPGLGLRLIYFSYDVKMKEKGDIPEGYSVSREKKERFSLILESASTNQTSMYLCASWEATGELFFGEGSRLTVL.

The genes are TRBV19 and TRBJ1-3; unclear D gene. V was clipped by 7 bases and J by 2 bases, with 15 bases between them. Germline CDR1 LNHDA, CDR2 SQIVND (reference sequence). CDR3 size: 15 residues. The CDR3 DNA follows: TGTGCCAGTACCCAGCAAATGGGCGCTGGAAACACCATATATTTT. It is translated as CASTQQMGAGNTIYF.

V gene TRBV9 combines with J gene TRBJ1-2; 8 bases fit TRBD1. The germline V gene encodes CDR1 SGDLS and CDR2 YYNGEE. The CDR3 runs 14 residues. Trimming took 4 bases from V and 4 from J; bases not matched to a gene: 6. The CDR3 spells CASSLKDRAYGYTF. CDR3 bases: TGTGCCAGCAGCCTCAAGGACAGGGCCTATGGCTACACCTTC.

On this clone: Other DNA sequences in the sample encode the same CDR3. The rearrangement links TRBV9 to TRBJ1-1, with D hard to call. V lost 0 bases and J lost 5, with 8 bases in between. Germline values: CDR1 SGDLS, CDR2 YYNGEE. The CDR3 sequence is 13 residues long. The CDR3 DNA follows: TGTGCCAGCAGCGTAGGGCCAGGTACTGAAGCTTTCTTT. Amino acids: CASSVGPGTEAFF.

The CDR3 protein is CASSYDRVGNTIYF. CDR3 sequence (DNA): TGTGCCAGCAGCTATGACAGGGTTGGAAACACCATATATTTT. This rearrangement joins TRBV7-9 to TRBJ1-3, with 7 bases matching TRBD1. Unmatched junction bases numbered 3, after V lost 4 bases and J lost 3 bases. This CDR3 has 14 amino acids. Germline CDR1 is SEHNR and CDR2 is FQNEAQ (reference sequence). The whole variable domain, filled in from reference TRBV7-9 and TRBJ1-3, reads DTGVSQNPRHKITKRGQNVTFRCDPISEHNRLYWYRQTLGQGPEFLTYFQNEAQLEKSRLLSDRFSAERPKGSFSTLEIQRTEQGDSAMYLCASSYDRVGNTIYFGEGSWLTVV.

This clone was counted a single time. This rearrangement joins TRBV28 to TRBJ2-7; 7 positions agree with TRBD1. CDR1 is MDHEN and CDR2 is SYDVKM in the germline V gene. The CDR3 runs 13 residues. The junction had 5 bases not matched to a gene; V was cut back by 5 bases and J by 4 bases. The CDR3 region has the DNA TGTGCCAGCAGTAGGGGGCTTGTTTACGAGCAGTACTTC. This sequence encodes CASSRGLVYEQYF.

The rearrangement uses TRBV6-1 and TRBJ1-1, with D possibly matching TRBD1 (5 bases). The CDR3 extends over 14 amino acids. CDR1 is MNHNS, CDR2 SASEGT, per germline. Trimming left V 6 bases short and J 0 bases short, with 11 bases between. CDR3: CASRDSGVNTEAFF. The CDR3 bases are TGTGCCAGCAGAGACAGTGGGGTGAACACTGAAGCTTTCTTT.

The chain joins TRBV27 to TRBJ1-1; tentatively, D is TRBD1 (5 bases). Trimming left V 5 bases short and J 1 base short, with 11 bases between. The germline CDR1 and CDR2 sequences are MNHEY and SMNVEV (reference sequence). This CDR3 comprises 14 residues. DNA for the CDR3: TGTGCCAGCAGTCTAACAAGGGGGAACACTGAAGCTTTCTTT. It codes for CASSLTRGNTEAFF.

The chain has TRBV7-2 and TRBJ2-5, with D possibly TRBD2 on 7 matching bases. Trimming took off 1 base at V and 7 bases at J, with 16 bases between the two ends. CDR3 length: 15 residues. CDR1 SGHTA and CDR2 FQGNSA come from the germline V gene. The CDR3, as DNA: TGTGCCAGCAGCTTAGAGGGGGGGCTAACGGTGACCCAGTACTTC. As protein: CASSLEGGLTVTQYF.

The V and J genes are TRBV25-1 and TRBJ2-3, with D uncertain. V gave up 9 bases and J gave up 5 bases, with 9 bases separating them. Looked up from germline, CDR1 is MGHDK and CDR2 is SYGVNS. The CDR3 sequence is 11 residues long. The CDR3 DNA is TGTGCCAGTGCTATTGGAGATACGCAGTATTTT. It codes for CASAIGDTQYF.

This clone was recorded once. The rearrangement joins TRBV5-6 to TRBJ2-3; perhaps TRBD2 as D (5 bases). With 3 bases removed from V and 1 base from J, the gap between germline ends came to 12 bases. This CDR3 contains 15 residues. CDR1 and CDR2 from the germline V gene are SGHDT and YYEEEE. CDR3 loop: CASSSGSYGTDTQYF. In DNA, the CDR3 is TGTGCCAGCAGCTCGGGAAGCTATGGCACAGATACGCAGTATTTT.

CDR3: CASSRLGDNEQFF. The CDR3, as DNA: TGTGCCAGCAGCCGACTAGGGGATAATGAGCAGTTCTTC. The V and J genes are TRBV9 and TRBJ2-1; D is possibly TRBD2 (6 bases). Trimming shortened V by 4 bases and J by 7 bases, and 12 bases separated the two germline ends. The length of the CDR3 is 13 residues. Per germline, CDR1 SGDLS and CDR2 YYNGEE.

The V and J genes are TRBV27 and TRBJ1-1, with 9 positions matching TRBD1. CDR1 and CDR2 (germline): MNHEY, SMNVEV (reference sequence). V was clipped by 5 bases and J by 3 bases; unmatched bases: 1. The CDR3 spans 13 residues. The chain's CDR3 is CASSRQGDTEAFF. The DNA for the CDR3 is TGTGCCAGCAGTCGACAGGGGGACACTGAAGCTTTCTTT.

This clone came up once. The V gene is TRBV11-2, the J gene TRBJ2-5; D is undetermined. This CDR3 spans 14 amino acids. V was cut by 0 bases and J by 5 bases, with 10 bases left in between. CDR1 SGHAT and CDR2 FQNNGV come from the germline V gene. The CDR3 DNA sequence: TGTGCCAGCAGCTTAGAGAGGCATCGGGAGACCCAGTACTTC. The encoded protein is CASSLERHRETQYF.

The chain's CDR3 is CASRASGHPVGEQFF. CDR3 sequence (DNA): TGTGCCAGCAGAGCAAGCGGCCACCCCGTGGGTGAGCAGTTCTTC. The genes are TRBV7-9 and TRBJ2-1; a possible D gene is TRBD2 (5 bases). The V and J ends lost 6 bases and 9 bases respectively, with 21 bases between them. Per the germline V gene, CDR1 is SEHNR and CDR2 is FQNEAQ (reference sequence). This CDR3 region has 15 residues.

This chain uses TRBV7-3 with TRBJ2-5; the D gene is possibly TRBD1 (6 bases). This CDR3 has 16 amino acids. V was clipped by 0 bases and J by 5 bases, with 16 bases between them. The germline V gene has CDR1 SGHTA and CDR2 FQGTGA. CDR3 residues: CASSLTETGIFETQYF. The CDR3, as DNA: TGTGCCAGCAGCTTAACTGAGACAGGAATTTTTGAGACCCAGTACTTC. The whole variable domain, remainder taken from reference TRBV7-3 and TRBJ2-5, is GAGVSQTPSNKVTEKGKYVELRCDPISGHTALYWYRQSLGQGPEFLIYFQGTGAADDSGLPNDRFFAVRPEGSVSTLKIQRTERGDSAVYLCASSLTETGIFETQYFGPGTRLLVL.

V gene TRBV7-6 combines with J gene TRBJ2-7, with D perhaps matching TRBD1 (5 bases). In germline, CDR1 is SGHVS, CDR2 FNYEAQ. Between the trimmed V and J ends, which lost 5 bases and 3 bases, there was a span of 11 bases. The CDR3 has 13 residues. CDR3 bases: TGTGCCAGCAGCCCCAGGACAAACTACGAGCAGTACTTC. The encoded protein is CASSPRTNYEQYF.

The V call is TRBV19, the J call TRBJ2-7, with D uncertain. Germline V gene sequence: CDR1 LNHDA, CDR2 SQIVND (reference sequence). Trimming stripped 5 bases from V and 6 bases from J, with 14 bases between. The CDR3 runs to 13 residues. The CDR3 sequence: CASSRVLGAEQYF. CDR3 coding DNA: TGTGCCAGTAGTCGGGTCCTAGGTGCCGAGCAGTACTTC.

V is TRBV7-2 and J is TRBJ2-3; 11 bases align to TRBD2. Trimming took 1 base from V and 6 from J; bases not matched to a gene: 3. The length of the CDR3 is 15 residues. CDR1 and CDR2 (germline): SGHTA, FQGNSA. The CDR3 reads CASSLGSGRGDTQYF. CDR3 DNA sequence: TGTGCCAGCAGCTTAGGTAGCGGGAGGGGTGATACGCAGTATTTT.